The clone carrying this T cell receptor beta chain appeared many times. Antigen unknown. These data originate in a study of breast tumors, draining lymph nodes, adjacent tissues. One entry per CDR3 protein, called by TCRdb with MiXCR from the multiplex PCR reads. The sample comprises 200,000 to 300,000 distinct CDR3 sequences, 30% of which are singletons, and 1.1% rests with the top ten. The CDR3 totals 15 residues. V shed 4 bases, J shed 0 bases, and the junction held 3 bases outside the gene matches. Per germline, CDR1 SGHRS and CDR2 YFSETQ. Axillary draining lymph nodes of breast cancer patients supplied the node samples. Study-level points and caveats: Data only fit, rather than demonstrated, lymph node origin of most tumor T cells. Luminal-like breast cancer showed significantly greater tumor-nontumor repertoire similarity than basal-like breast cancer did.

Sequenced input: axillary lymph node tissue. This clonotype was obtained from a female donor with breast cancer. Some clones in this sample may be carry-over from other donors' samples. The chain couples TRBV5-1 to TRBJ2-2, with 7 bases identical to TRBD2. Here the CDR3 reads CASSITSANTGELFF. In nucleotides, the CDR3 is TGCGCCAGCAGCATAACTAGCGCGAACACCGGGGAGCTGTTTTTT.